Listed here are 9 T cell receptor beta chains from one sample, sequenced in a study of T-cell reconstitution after alpha-beta-depleted transplantation in children. TCRbeta library construction was performed incorporating unique molecular identifiers. TCRdb reanalysed the PCR reads using MiXCR and keeps one entry per CDR3 protein. The sample carries 500,000 to 600,000 distinct CDR3 sequences, roughly 30% recorded once. The source material was PBMCs, sampled before TCRalphabeta/CD19-depleted stem cell transplant. The receptors originated from a boy under two years old with Wiskott-Aldrich syndrome, due to receive a stem cell transplant.

This clonotype was counted a few times. This chain links TRBV20-1 with TRBJ1-2, with D possibly matching TRBD1 (6 bases). Germline CDR1 and CDR2: DFQATT and SNEGSKA (reference sequence). The CDR3 contains 13 residues. CDR3 DNA: TGCAGCGGACCCAACAGGGTTCCTTATGGCTACACCTTC. This translates into CSGPNRVPYGYTF.

The J gene is TRBJ2-1, the V gene TRBV5-6; maybe TRBD1 (6 bases). Germline V gene sequence: CDR1 SGHDT, CDR2 YYEEEE. This CDR3 has 14 residues. Trimming stripped 0 bases from V and 7 bases from J, with 11 bases between. The CDR3 loop is CASSLAQGWNEQFF. The CDR3, as DNA: TGTGCCAGCAGCTTGGCACAGGGCTGGAATGAGCAGTTCTTC.

J is TRBJ2-3 and V is TRBV12-3 or TRBV12-4, with 11 bases aligning to TRBD2. V shed 6 bases and J 7 bases; nucleotides not matched to a gene: 9. The CDR3 totals 15 residues. The CDR3 reads CASSPRGLAGYTQYF. The DNA for the CDR3 is TGTGCCAGCAGCCCACGCGGACTAGCGGGTTATACGCAGTATTTT.

This clonotype was seen only a few times. This sequence joins TRBV5-1 and TRBJ2-1; a weak D match, TRBD2 (6 bases). Germline V gives CDR1 SGHRS, CDR2 YFSETQ. The CDR3 is made up of 14 amino acids. V shed 0 bases and J shed 8 bases, with 12 bases lying between them. The CDR3 DNA sequence: TGCGCCAGCAGCTTGGTTCTAGCGACTCATGAGCAGTTCTTC. Translating gives CASSLVLATHEQFF.

This clonotype was counted only a few times. V usage is TRBV5-1 and J usage is TRBJ2-7; 11 positions agree with TRBD2. With 4 bases clipped from V and 6 bases from J, the junction kept 6 bases outside the gene matches. CDR1 SGHRS and CDR2 YFSETQ come from the germline V gene. The CDR3 extends over 14 amino acids. This CDR3 is CASSGGLAGAEQYF. The CDR3 DNA sequence: TGCGCCAGCAGCGGTGGACTAGCGGGCGCCGAGCAGTACTTC.

This clonotype was observed a handful of times. The V gene is TRBV12-3 or TRBV12-4, the J gene TRBJ2-2; possible D gene TRBD2, 6 bases. V lost 5 bases, J lost 8 bases, and 15 bases lay in between. This CDR3 has 14 amino acids. CDR3 sequence (DNA): TGTGCCAGCAGTCAACTTCGGCTAGCGGGGGAGCTGTTTTTT. Protein product: CASSQLRLAGELFF.

This clonotype was seen only a few times. The chain employs TRBV20-1 and TRBJ2-1, with D perhaps matching TRBD2 (6 bases). V dropped 5 bases and J dropped 8 bases, with 19 bases sitting between them. This CDR3 region has 14 residues. The V gene's germline CDR1 is DFQATT and CDR2 SNEGSKA (reference sequence). This CDR3 reads CSASSTSGVDEQFF. CDR3 in DNA: TGCAGTGCTTCCTCGACTAGTGGGGTCGATGAGCAGTTCTTC.

This chain uses TRBV24-1 with TRBJ2-7, with 7 positions matching TRBD2. The V gene's germline CDR1 is KGHDR and CDR2 SFDVKD. After removal of 3 bases from V and 7 bases from J, the junction contained 8 bases not matched to a gene. This CDR3 has 14 amino acids. CDR3 nucleotides: TGTGCCACCAGTGATCCCTTGCGGGAGAATGAGCAGTACTTC. It codes for CATSDPLRENEQYF.

The CDR3 spells CASSLDQTELFF. The CDR3 DNA follows: TGCGCCAGCAGCTTGGACCAAACGGAGCTGTTTTTT. The chain links TRBV5-1 to TRBJ2-2; no definite D call. V was clipped by 0 bases and J by 10 bases, with 7 bases between them. The CDR3 has 12 amino acids. CDR1 and CDR2 (germline): SGHRS, YFSETQ.